What follows is one TCR beta chain and its context. Its antigen remains unknown. This entry is derived from a study of cytomegalovirus exposure and HLA in healthy donors. Study-wide findings and caveats: An apparent linkage of common viral pathogens to several of the most significant clusters emerged in a later analysis. The investigators catalogued 180 or so TCR beta chains as cytomegalovirus-associated.

PCR involved 60 Vbeta and 13 Jbeta primers. The repertoire was sequenced with immunoSEQ multiplex PCR; TCRdb's copy has only in-frame clones and lacks some. The sample holds under 110,000 clones, about 76% seen once. V shed 0 bases and J shed 10 bases, with 16 bases lying between them. Germline V gene data show CDR1 as SGDLS and CDR2 as YYNGEE. CDR3 size: 14 residues. This rearrangement joins TRBV9 to TRBJ1-1, with D tentatively TRBD1 (5 bases). Sequencing was performed on PBMCs. This receptor was identified in a woman between 50 and 59 years old in good health and CMV-seropositive. The CDR3 sequence is CASSVGFAPGGAFF. In nucleotides, the CDR3 is TGTGCCAGCAGCGTAGGATTTGCCCCCGGGGGAGCTTTCTTT. The full variable domain, its missing parts supplied by reference TRBV9 and TRBJ1-1, is DSGVTQTPKHLITATGQRVTLRCSPRSGDLSVYWYQQSLDQGLQFLIQYYNGEERAKGNILERFSAQQFPDLHSELNLSSLELGDSALYFCASSVGFAPGGAFFGQGTRLTVV.